Presented here are 13 T cell receptor beta chains from one specimen sequenced in a study of cytomegalovirus exposure and HLA in healthy donors. The PCR made use of 60 Vbeta and 13 Jbeta primers. This table comes from immunoSEQ multiplex PCR, and its TCRdb copy is limited to in-frame clones, with some not included. The table has about 110,000 clones, roughly 80% seen once. Specimen: PBMCs. The origin of the receptors is a man in his forties or fifties in good health and CMV-seronegative.

Of note for this clone: The junction departs from the called germline gene at one end, perhaps through a read error. The V call is TRBV7-9, the J call TRBJ2-7; D possibly uses TRBD1 or TRBD2 (6 bases each). The V gene's germline CDR1 is SEHNR and CDR2 FQNEAQ (reference sequence). This CDR3 comprises 19 residues. For the CDR3, the DNA is TGTTCCAGCAGCTTAGCGGACCGACGAGTTGGGGGCAGATCCTACGAGCAGTACTTC. Its protein product is CSSSLADRRVGGRSYEQYF.

V is TRBV29-1 and J is TRBJ2-7; weak D call: TRBD2 (6 bases). Germline V CDR1 and CDR2: SQVTM, ANQGSEA. V lost 7 bases, J lost 1 base, and 17 bases lay in between. CDR3 length equals 14 residues. CDR3 coding DNA: TGCAGCGCAGTCCGGGACTTGGCTTCCTACGAGCAGTACTTC. It specifies CSAVRDLASYEQYF.

This chain connects TRBV19 to TRBJ1-5, with a tentative D call TRBD1 (5 bases). Germline V gene data show CDR1 as LNHDA and CDR2 as SQIVND (reference sequence). Trimming shortened V by 3 bases and J by 2 bases, and 14 bases separated the two germline ends. The CDR3 sequence is 16 residues long. The CDR3 DNA reads TGTGCCAGTAGTATCGTGGGGGGAGGTGGCAATCAGCCCCAGCATTTT. This sequence encodes CASSIVGGGGNQPQHF.

The chain joins TRBV6-1 to TRBJ1-1, with 7 bases that match TRBD1. The V segment lost 2 bases and the J segment 5 bases; nucleotides outside the gene matches: 5. From germline, CDR1 is MNHNS and CDR2 SASEGT. CDR3 length: 14 residues. In DNA form, the CDR3 reads TGTGCCAGCAGTGAACGGGCAGGGGGTACTGAAGCTTTCTTT. It is translated as CASSERAGGTEAFF.

The chain is built from TRBV7-2 and TRBJ1-2; TRBD1 aligns across 9 bases. V shed 5 bases, J shed 7 bases, and the junction held 8 bases outside the gene matches. CDR1 and CDR2 (germline): SGHTA, FQGNSA. The CDR3 length is 14 residues. The CDR3 region has the DNA TGTGCCAGCAGCCAACGGGACAGGGCTGGTGGCTACACCTTC. This translates into CASSQRDRAGGYTF.

The V gene is TRBV28, the J gene TRBJ2-3; D possibly corresponds to TRBD1 (5 bases). Germline-derived CDR1 and CDR2 are MDHEN and SYDVKM. The CDR3 has 14 amino acids. The V end was cut by 1 base, the J end by 8 bases, with 13 bases between. CDR3 bases: TGTGCCAGCAGTTTATCAGGGTTGAAAGGTACGCAGTATTTT. Amino acids: CASSLSGLKGTQYF. Together with reference TRBV28 and TRBJ2-3, the CDR3 gives the full variable domain: DVKVTQSSRYLVKRTGEKVFLECVQDMDHENMFWYRQDPGLGLRLIYFSYDVKMKEKGDIPEGYSVSREKKERFSLILESASTNQTSMYLCASSLSGLKGTQYFGPGTRLTVL.

The V call is TRBV29-1, the J call TRBJ2-6; 8 bases agree with TRBD1. This CDR3 comprises 16 residues. CDR1 is SQVTM and CDR2 is ANQGSEA in the germline V gene. The CDR3 DNA reads as TGCAACGTCGGACAGGGTGAACTCTCTGGGGCCAACGTCCTGACTTTC. Translation: CNVGQGELSGANVLTF.

This chain joins TRBV7-9 and TRBJ2-5; D may be TRBD1 (5 bases). Germline values: CDR1 SEHNR, CDR2 FQNEAQ (reference sequence). The CDR3 consists of 15 residues. The V gene lost 5 bases and the J gene lost 5 bases, with 18 bases spanning the gap. CDR3 amino acids: CASSHGRTKGETQYF. CDR3 sequence (DNA): TGTGCCAGCAGCCACGGCCGGACGAAGGGGGAGACCCAGTACTTC.

The chain combines TRBV6-1 with TRBJ1-1, with D hard to call. The germline V gene has CDR1 MNHNS and CDR2 SASEGT. The CDR3 is 13 residues long. V gave up 4 bases and J gave up 1 base, with 7 bases separating them. The CDR3 DNA reads TGTGCCAGCAGTGTTAGAAAGAACACTGAAGCTTTCTTT. It translates to CASSVRKNTEAFF.

V is TRBV29-1 and J is TRBJ2-7; D ambiguous. Deletions cut 6 bases from V and 2 bases from J, with 8 bases between. This CDR3 is 11 amino acids long. Germline CDR1 and CDR2: SQVTM and ANQGSEA. The DNA of the CDR3 is TGCAGCGTGGGCGTTACCTACGAGCAGTACTTC. It yields the protein CSVGVTYEQYF.

The genes are TRBV7-2 and TRBJ1-2; D gene uncertain. Germline-derived CDR1 and CDR2 are SGHTA and FQGNSA. V was clipped by 2 bases and J by 4 bases, with 11 bases between them. There are 14 residues in the CDR3. The CDR3 loop reads CASSLQGGTYGYTF. CDR3 bases: TGTGCCAGCAGCTTACAAGGCGGTACCTATGGCTACACCTTC.

The V gene is TRBV7-9, the J gene TRBJ2-3, with D possibly TRBD1 on 5 matching bases. The CDR3 length is 12 residues. Looked up from germline, CDR1 is SEHNR and CDR2 is FQNEAQ (reference sequence). V shed 6 bases and J shed 4 bases, with 8 bases lying between them. The CDR3 region is CASRGAADTQYF. CDR3 DNA sequence: TGTGCCAGCAGAGGGGCCGCAGATACGCAGTATTTT.

This chain joins TRBV6-4 and TRBJ2-7; D unresolved. V was pared by 7 bases and J by 5 bases, with 6 bases between. The CDR3 spans 10 residues. Germline V gene data show CDR1 as MRHNA and CDR2 as SNTAGT. CDR3 sequence (DNA): TGTGCCAGCAAACACCACGAGCAGTACTTC. Translated, it gives CASKHHEQYF.